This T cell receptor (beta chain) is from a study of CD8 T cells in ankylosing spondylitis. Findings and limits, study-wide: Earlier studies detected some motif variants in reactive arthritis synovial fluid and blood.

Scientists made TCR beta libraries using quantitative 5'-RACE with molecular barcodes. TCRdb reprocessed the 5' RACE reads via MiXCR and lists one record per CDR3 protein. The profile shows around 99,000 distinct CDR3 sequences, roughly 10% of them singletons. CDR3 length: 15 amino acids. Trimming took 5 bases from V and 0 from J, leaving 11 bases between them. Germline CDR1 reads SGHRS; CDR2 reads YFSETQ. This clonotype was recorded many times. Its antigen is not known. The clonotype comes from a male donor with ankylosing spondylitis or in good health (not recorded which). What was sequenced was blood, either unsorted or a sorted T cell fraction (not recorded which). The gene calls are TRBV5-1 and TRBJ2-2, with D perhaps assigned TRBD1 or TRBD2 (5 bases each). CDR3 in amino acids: CASRDRGANTGELFF. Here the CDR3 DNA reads TGCGCCAGCAGGGACCGGGGCGCGAACACCGGGGAGCTGTTTTTT.